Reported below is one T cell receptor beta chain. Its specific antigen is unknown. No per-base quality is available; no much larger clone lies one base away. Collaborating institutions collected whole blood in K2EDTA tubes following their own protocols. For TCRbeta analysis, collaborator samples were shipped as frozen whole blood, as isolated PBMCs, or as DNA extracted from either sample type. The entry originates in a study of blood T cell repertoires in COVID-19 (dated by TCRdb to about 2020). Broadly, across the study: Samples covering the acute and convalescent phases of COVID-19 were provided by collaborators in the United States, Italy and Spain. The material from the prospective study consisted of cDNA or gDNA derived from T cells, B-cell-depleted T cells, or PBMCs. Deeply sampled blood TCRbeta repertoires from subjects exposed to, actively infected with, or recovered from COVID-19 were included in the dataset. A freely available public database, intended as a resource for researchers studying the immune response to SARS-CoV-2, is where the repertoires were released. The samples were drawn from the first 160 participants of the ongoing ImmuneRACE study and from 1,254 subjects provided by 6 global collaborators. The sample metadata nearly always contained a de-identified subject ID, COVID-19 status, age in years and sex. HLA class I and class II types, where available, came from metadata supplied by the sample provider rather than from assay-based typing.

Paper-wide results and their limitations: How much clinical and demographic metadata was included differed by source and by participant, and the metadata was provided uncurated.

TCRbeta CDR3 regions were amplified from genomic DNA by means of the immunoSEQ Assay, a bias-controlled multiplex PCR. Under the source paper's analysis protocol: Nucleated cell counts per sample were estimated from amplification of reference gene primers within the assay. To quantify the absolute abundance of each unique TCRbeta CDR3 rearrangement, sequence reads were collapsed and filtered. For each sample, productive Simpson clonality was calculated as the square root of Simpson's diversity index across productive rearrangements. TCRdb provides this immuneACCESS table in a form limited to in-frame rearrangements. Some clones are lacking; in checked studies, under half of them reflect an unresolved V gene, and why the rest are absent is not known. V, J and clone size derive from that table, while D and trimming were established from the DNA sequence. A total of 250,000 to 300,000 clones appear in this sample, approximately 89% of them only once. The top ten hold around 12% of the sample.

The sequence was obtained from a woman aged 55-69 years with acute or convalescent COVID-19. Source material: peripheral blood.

The nucleotide sequence is TGTGCCAGCAGTTACTCGAGGGGCAGGGACTTCTCACCCCTCCACTTT. The resulting protein is CASSYSRGRDFSPLHF. The rearrangement combines TRBV6-5 with TRBJ1-6; the D gene is perhaps TRBD1, from 5 matching bases. V is cut by 0 bases and J by 10 bases, and the space between the germline ends is 16 bases. CDR1 and CDR2 are read off the germline V gene as MNHEY and SVGAGI. The CDR3 has 16 amino acids, counting the end cysteine and phenylalanine. Only CDR3 DNA is held: 48 bases, read in frame from base 1.